Detailed here is one TCR beta chain. This specimen belongs to a study of blood T cell repertoires in COVID-19. About the research overall: Spain, Italy and the United States supplied samples that represented acute and convalescent COVID-19. PBMCs, B-cell-depleted T cells, or T cells provided the cDNA or gDNA that made up the material.

Trimming removed 3 bases from V and 1 base from J, with 3 bases in between. CDR1 is LNHDA and CDR2 is SQIVND in the germline V gene (reference sequence). The CDR3 sequence is 12 residues long. Repertoires were generated with immunoSEQ multiplex PCR, while TCRdb's copy carries only in-frame clones and drops some. In the table there are over 70,000 clones, 75% to 90% of which are singletons. The sequencing sample was made of peripheral blood. This receptor was identified in a human donor in a cohort sampled during active COVID-19. The rearrangement links TRBV19 to TRBJ1-1; no reliable D call. The CDR3 DNA is TGTGCCAGTAGTATTCAGAACACTGAAGCTTTCTTT. It is translated as CASSIQNTEAFF.